Below, 15 T cell receptor delta chains from the same sample are listed, as sequenced in a study of Vδ1+ human thymocytes. Antigen specificity for these receptors is unknown. RNA was extracted from the cells and then reverse transcribed. Multiplex PCR used pooled V-gene forward primers and a constant-region reverse primer to amplify CDR3s. TCRdb re-called the multiplex PCR reads through CATT. Seen here are tens of thousands of delta-chain clones, 15% to 20% observed once, and the top ten hold roughly 0.5%. Points from the study as a whole: Thymic TRG and TRD repertoires appeared highly polyclonal, with Gaussian CDR3 length distributions.

The sample comprised Vdelta1+ gamma-delta thymocytes from the thymus. The subset here: FACS-sorted CD3+ TCRalphabeta- TCRVdelta1+ TCRVdelta2- thymocytes. The receptors originated from a boy younger than two who had congenital heart surgery.

The genes are TRDV1 and TRDJ1; D unresolved. The CDR3 sequence is 15 residues long. V was pared by 4 bases and J by 1 base, with 13 bases between. CDR1 and CDR2 (germline): TSWWSYY, QGS. For the CDR3, the DNA is TGTGCTCTTGGGGCCCCGCCTGCCGCCACCGATAAACTCATCTTT. It codes for CALGAPPAATDKLIF.

This clone was detected only a few times. The V and J genes are TRDV1 and TRDJ1; D perhaps matches TRDD2 (6 bases). The V end lost 2 bases, the J end lost 0 bases, and 34 bases lay between the germline ends. The CDR3 has 23 residues. The germline V gene encodes CDR1 TSWWSYY and CDR2 QGS. CDR3 DNA sequence: TGTGCTCTTGGGGAAAGACCCAGATGTCCTACGCCCACTGAACCACCTAACACCGATAAACTCATCTTT. Its translation: CALGERPRCPTPTEPPNTDKLIF.

This clone was counted between two and nine times. J is TRDJ1 and V is TRDV1; no reliable D call. The germline gives CDR1 TSWWSYY, CDR2 QGS. The V gene lost 0 bases and the J gene lost 3 bases, with 23 bases spanning the gap. CDR3 size: 19 residues. CDR3 in amino acids: CALGELGALSNSEPDKLIF. As DNA, the CDR3 is TGTGCTCTTGGGGAACTAGGGGCCCTATCAAATTCCGAGCCCGATAAACTCATCTTT.

The V gene is TRDV1, the J gene TRDJ1, with 8 positions matching TRDD2. The CDR3 loop spans 17 amino acids. V shed 4 bases, J shed 7 bases, and the junction held 17 bases outside the gene matches. Germline lookup yields CDR1 TSWWSYY and CDR2 QGS. The CDR3 sequence is CALGGCLPKVGPPKLIF. CDR3 coding DNA: TGTGCTCTTGGGGGTTGCCTTCCTAAGGTGGGACCCCCTAAACTCATCTTT.

This clone was seen a single time. The chain carries TRDV1 and TRDJ2; D remains ambiguous. CDR3 length equals 22 residues. The V end lost 2 bases, the J end lost 0 bases, and 28 bases lay between the germline ends. Germline V CDR1 and CDR2: TSWWSYY, QGS. The CDR3 reads CALGELSGPLWAHKALTAQLFF. The CDR3 coding sequence is TGTGCTCTTGGGGAATTGTCGGGTCCTCTGTGGGCGCATAAGGCTTTGACAGCACAACTCTTCTTT.

This chain uses TRDV1 with TRDJ1; 8 nucleotides agree with TRDD3. The length of the CDR3 is 20 residues. Looked up from germline, CDR1 is TSWWSYY and CDR2 is QGS. The junction had 17 bases not matched to a gene; V was cut back by 2 bases and J by 0 bases. DNA of the CDR3: TGTGCTCTTGGGGAAAGATCCTACGGGTACTGGGGGCCTTACACCGATAAACTCATCTTT. As protein: CALGERSYGYWGPYTDKLIF.

The rearrangement joins TRDV1 to TRDJ1, with no clear D. CDR1 is TSWWSYY, CDR2 QGS, per germline. V shed 3 bases and J shed 0 bases, with 14 bases lying between them. The CDR3 covers 16 residues. The CDR3 DNA follows: TGTGCTCTTGGGGATTCACCCCAGACGTACACCGATAAACTCATCTTT. Its translation is CALGDSPQTYTDKLIF.

The rearrangement links TRDV1 to TRDJ1; 9 bases are shared with TRDD3. V lost 0 bases, J lost 0 bases, and 20 bases stayed unmatched. The CDR3 runs 22 residues. CDR1 and CDR2 (germline): TSWWSYY, QGS. The CDR3, as DNA: TGTGCTCTTGGGGAACTCGTCCCTGGTCCTACTGACTGGGGGACTTACACCGATAAACTCATCTTT. It translates to CALGELVPGPTDWGTYTDKLIF.

The gene calls are TRDV1 and TRDJ1; the D gene is possibly TRDD3 (5 bases). Germline V CDR1 and CDR2: TSWWSYY, QGS. The V gene lost 5 bases and the J gene lost 0 bases, with 19 bases spanning the gap. This CDR3 contains 17 residues. Here the CDR3 reads CALGLDPGGPYTDKLIF. The CDR3 DNA follows: TGTGCTCTTGGGCTCGACCCGGGGGGGCCCTACACCGATAAACTCATCTTT.

In its sample, this clone was seen a few times. The chain employs TRDV1 and TRDJ1, with 10 positions matching TRDD3. This CDR3 comprises 23 residues. After removal of 3 bases from V and 2 bases from J, the junction contained 27 bases not matched to a gene. Looked up from germline, CDR1 is TSWWSYY and CDR2 is QGS. The DNA for the CDR3 is TGTGCTCTTGGGGATCCCCTCAAATTCCTATCGGTACTGGGGGATCGATGGACCGATAAACTCATCTTT. Translation gives CALGDPLKFLSVLGDRWTDKLIF.

This clone was seen only a few times. The gene calls are TRDV1 and TRDJ1; a weak D match, TRDD2 (9 bases). CDR1 and CDR2 from the germline V gene are TSWWSYY and QGS. Trimming pared 3 bases from V and 1 base from J, leaving 48 bases between. The CDR3 consists of 27 residues. Written as DNA, the CDR3 is TGTGCTCTTGGGGACCTAACCGTTACCTTCCTACTCGCCGAAAGACTGGGGGCTGAGGGAGTCACCGATAAACTCATCTTT. It encodes CALGDLTVTFLLAERLGAEGVTDKLIF.

The chain combines TRDV1 with TRDJ1; 13 nucleotides align to TRDD3. The V gene end was trimmed by 2 bases and the J gene end by 4 bases; junction bases not matched to a gene: 25. CDR1 is TSWWSYY and CDR2 is QGS in the germline V gene. This CDR3 has 23 amino acids. CDR3 amino acids: CALGEVGQAYVPTGGYGGDKLIF. The CDR3 nucleotides are TGTGCTCTTGGGGAAGTAGGTCAGGCCTACGTCCCTACTGGGGGATACGGGGGCGATAAACTCATCTTT.

This clone came up a few times. The chain couples TRDV1 to TRDJ1; 13 positions match TRDD3. CDR1 TSWWSYY and CDR2 QGS come from the germline V gene. This CDR3 spans 17 amino acids. Trimming cost V 0 bases and J 8 bases; bases outside gene matches: 9. This chain's CDR3 is CALGELHWGIRLPKLIF. CDR3 bases: TGTGCTCTTGGGGAACTACACTGGGGGATACGCTTGCCAAAACTCATCTTT.

A word on this clone: A read error may produce the germline difference seen at one junction end. The genes are TRDV1 and TRDJ2, with 8 bases lining up with TRDD3. The CDR3 loop spans 22 amino acids. CDR1 is TSWWSYY, CDR2 QGS, per germline. CDR3 in DNA: TGTGCTCTTGGGGAACTCGGGGCTAAGAGGGGGATAAGTTTCCCTTTGGCAGCACAACTCTTCTTT. This sequence encodes CALGELGAKRGISFPLAAQLFF.

This chain uses TRDV1 with TRDJ1; tentatively, D is TRDD3 (6 bases). Germline CDR1 TSWWSYY, CDR2 QGS. Trimming removed 4 bases from V and 0 bases from J, with 24 bases in between. The CDR3 is 19 amino acids. CDR3 nucleotide sequence: TGTGCTCTTGGGGCCTTACCCCCGAGGGTGGGGGTCTACACCGATAAACTCATCTTT. Encoded protein: CALGALPPRVGVYTDKLIF.